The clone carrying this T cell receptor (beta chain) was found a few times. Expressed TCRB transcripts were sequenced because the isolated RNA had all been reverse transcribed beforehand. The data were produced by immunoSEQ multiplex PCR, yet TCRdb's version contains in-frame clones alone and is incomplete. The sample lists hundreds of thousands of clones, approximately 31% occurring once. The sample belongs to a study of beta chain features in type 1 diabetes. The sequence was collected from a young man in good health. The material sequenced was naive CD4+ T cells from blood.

CDR3 sequence reads: CAWRRGSNQPQHF. The CDR3 DNA follows: TGTGCCTGGAGGAGGGGAAGCAATCAGCCCCAGCATTTT. The V gene is TRBV30, the J gene TRBJ1-5; possibly TRBD1 for D (5 bases). Germline lookup yields CDR1 GTSNPN and CDR2 SVGIG (reference sequence). V lost 3 bases to trimming and J lost 1 base, with 7 bases between them. This CDR3 spans 13 amino acids.